Detailed here is one T cell receptor beta chain. This CDR3 region has 13 residues. V lost 6 bases to trimming and J lost 0 bases, with 9 bases between them. Original analysis: By means of reference gene primer amplification, nucleated cell counts were estimated. Assay: immunoSEQ multiplex PCR; the TCRdb copy retains only in-frame clones and omits some. The DNA was the basis for D and trimming; V, J and clone size are from that table. This table holds under 100,000 clones, about 87% found once. This entry comes from a study of blood T cell repertoires in COVID-19. The receptor was derived from a human donor in a cohort sampled during active COVID-19. The chain uses TRBV12-3 or TRBV12-4 and TRBJ2-7, with D possibly TRBD2 on 5 matching bases. The sequenced sample consisted of peripheral blood. The DNA of the CDR3 is TGTGCCAGCAGCCTAGCAACCTCCTACGAGCAGTACTTC. This gives the protein CASSLATSYEQYF.